The table lists the clone carrying this T cell receptor (beta chain) with a few counts. What it recognizes is unknown. Only in-frame clones appear in the TCRdb table, and some are missing; sequencing was by immunoSEQ multiplex PCR. Of roughly 330,000 clones in the sample, roughly two thirds were seen once. The sample originates from a study of cytotoxic CD8 clonotypes in ibrutinib-treated CLL. Germline V lookup: CDR1 SGHTA, CDR2 FQGNSA. This CDR3 has 13 amino acids. The V end was cut by 4 bases, the J end by 3 bases, with 7 bases between. Broader study findings: Before falling back toward baseline at progression, clonality had risen at the time of ibrutinib response.

The V and J genes are TRBV7-2 and TRBJ1-5, with D uncertain. The starting material was PBMCs, obtained after 36 months of ibrutinib treatment. The TCR was taken from a human donor with chronic lymphocytic leukemia. CDR3 loop: CASSSKINQPQHF. The CDR3 nucleotides read TGTGCCAGCAGCTCGAAAATCAATCAGCCCCAGCATTTT.